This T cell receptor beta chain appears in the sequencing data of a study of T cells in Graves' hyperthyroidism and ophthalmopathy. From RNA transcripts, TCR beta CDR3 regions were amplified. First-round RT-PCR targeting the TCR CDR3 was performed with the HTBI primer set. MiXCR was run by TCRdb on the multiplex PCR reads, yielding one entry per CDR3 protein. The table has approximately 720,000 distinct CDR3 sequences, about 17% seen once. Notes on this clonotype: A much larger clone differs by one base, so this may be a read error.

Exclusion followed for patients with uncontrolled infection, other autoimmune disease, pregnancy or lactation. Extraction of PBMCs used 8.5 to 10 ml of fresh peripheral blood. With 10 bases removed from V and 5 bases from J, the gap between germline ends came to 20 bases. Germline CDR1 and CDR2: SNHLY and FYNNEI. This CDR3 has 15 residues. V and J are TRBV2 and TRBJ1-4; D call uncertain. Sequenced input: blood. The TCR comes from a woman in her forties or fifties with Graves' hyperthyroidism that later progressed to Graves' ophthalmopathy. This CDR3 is CAIRGDKKRNEKLFF. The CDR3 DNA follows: TGTGCCATCAGAGGAGACAAAAAACGGAATGAAAAACTGTTTTTT.